This T cell receptor beta chain was observed in a study of post-analysis software for immune sequencing data. Notes on the study in general: There were several TRBV segments more frequent in patients than controls, and TRBV5-6, TRBV5-1 and TRBV20-1 were among them.

The CDR3 runs to 14 residues. Germline values: CDR1 DFQATT, CDR2 SNEGSKA (reference sequence). Trimming cost V 6 bases and J 3 bases; bases outside gene matches: 8. In regard to this clonotype: Its antigen is undetermined.

Prepared TCR beta cDNA libraries contained unique molecular identifiers. TCRdb passed the PCR reads through MiXCR, listing each CDR3 protein once. The data contain about 500,000 distinct CDR3 sequences, roughly 45% of them seen just once; the ten biggest clones take up 9.5% to 13%. The TCR was taken from a girl between 5 and 17 years old with multiple sclerosis. Material: blood. V is TRBV20-1 and J is TRBJ2-1; 7 bases match TRBD2. The CDR3 sequence: CSAQTSEFYNEQFF. The DNA of the CDR3 is TGCAGTGCGCAAACTAGCGAATTCTACAATGAGCAGTTCTTC.